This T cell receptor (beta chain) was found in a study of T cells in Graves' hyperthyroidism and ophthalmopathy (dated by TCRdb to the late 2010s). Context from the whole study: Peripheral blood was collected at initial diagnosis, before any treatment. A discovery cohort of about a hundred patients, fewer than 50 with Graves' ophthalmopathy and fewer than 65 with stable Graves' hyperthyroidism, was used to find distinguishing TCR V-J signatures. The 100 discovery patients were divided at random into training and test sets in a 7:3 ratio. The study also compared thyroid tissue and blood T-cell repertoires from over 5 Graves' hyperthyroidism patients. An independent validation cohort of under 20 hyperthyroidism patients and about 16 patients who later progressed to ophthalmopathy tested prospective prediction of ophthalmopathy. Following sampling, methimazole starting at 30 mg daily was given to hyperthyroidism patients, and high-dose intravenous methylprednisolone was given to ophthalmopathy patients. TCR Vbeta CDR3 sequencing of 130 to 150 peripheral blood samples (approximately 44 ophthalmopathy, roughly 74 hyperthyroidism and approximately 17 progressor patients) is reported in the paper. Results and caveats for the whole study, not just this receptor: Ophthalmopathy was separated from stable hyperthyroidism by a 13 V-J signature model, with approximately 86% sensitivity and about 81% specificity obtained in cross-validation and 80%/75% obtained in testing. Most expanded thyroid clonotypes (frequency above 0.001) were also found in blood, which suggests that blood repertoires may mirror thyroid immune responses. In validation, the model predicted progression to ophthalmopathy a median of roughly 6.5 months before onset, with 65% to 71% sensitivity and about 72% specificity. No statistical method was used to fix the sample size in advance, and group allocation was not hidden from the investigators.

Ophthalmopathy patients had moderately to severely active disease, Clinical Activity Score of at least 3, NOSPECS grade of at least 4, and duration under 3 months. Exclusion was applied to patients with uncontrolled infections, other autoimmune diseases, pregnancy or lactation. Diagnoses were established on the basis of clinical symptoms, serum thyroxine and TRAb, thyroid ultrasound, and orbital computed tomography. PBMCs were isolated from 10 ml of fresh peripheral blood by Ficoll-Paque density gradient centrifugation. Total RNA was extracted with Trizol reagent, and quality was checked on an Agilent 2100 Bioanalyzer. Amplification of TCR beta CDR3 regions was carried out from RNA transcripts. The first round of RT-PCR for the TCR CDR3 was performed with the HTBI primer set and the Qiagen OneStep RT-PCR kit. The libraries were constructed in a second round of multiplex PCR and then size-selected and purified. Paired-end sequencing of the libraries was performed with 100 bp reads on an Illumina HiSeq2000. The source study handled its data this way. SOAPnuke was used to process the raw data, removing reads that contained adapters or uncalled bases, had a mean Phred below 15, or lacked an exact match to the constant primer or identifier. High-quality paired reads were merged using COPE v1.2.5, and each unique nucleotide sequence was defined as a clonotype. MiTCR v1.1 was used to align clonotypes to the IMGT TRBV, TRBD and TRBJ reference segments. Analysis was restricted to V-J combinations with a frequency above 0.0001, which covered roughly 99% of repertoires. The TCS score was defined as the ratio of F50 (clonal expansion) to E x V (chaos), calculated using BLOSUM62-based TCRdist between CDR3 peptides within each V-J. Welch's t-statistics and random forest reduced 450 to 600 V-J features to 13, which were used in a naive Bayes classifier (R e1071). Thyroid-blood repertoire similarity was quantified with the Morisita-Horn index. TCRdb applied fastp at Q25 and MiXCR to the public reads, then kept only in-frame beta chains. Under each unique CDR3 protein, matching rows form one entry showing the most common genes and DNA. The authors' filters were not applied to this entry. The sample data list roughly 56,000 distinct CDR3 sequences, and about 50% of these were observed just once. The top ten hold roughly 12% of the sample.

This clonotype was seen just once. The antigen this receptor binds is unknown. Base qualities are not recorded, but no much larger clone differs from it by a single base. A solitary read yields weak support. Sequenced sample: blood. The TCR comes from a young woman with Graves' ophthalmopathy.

The nucleotide sequence reads as follows: TGCAGTGCTCCGGGGGCAATTTCGAGCTCCTACGAGCAGTACTTC. This translates into CSAPGAISSSYEQYF. The chain links TRBV20-1 with TRBJ2-7; the D gene assignment is perhaps TRBD1 or TRBD2, with each matching 6 bases. V is shortened by 5 bases, J by 0 bases, and the region joining them spans 17 bases. The germline V gene (reference sequence) specifies DFQATT as CDR1 and SNEGSKA as CDR2. The CDR3, cysteine through phenylalanine, is 15 amino acids long. Only the CDR3 region is kept as DNA, spanning 45 bases read in frame from base 1.